One and the same sample provided the 12 T cell receptor beta chains below, sequenced in a study of blood T cell repertoires in COVID-19. The assay was immunoSEQ multiplex PCR, and TCRdb's table has in-frame clones only and misses some. The data hold some 80,000 clones, with 90% observed a single time. The specimen sequenced was peripheral blood. Receptors originate from an elderly woman with active or convalescent COVID-19.

This chain links TRBV24-1 with TRBJ2-2, with D uncertain. The V gene lost 8 bases and the J gene lost 0 bases, with 15 bases spanning the gap. This CDR3 is 16 amino acids long. CDR1 is KGHDR, CDR2 SFDVKD, per germline. CDR3 in amino acids: CATMGQRIANTGELFF. In DNA form, the CDR3 reads TGTGCCACCATGGGTCAGAGGATCGCGAACACCGGGGAGCTGTTTTTT.

The V and J genes are TRBV12-3 or TRBV12-4 and TRBJ1-1; D possibly corresponds to TRBD1 (6 bases). The CDR3 extends over 12 amino acids. V gave up 3 bases and J gave up 9 bases, with 11 bases separating them. The CDR3 spells CASSFGQGKAFF. The CDR3 nucleotides read TGTGCCAGCAGTTTCGGGCAGGGGAAAGCTTTCTTT.

The V and J genes are TRBV4-1 and TRBJ1-2; 10 nucleotides align to TRBD1. Per the germline V gene, CDR1 is MGHRA and CDR2 is YSYEKL. V dropped 2 bases and J dropped 3; count of bases not matched to a gene: 6. This CDR3 has 16 amino acids. DNA for the CDR3: TGCGCCAGCAGCCAACCCTGGGACAGGGGTGACTATGGCTACACCTTC. This sequence encodes CASSQPWDRGDYGYTF.

The count of this clone is one. The chain recombines TRBV11-3 with TRBJ1-2, with unresolved D. The CDR3 is 13 amino acids. V lost 0 bases and J 5 bases, leaving 7 bases between the germline ends. CDR1 and CDR2 (germline): SGHNT, YENEEA. The CDR3 DNA is TGTGCCAGCAGCTTAGACGGCGGGTATGGCTACACCTTC. Translated, it gives CASSLDGGYGYTF. Based on the CDR3 plus reference TRBV11-3 and TRBJ1-2, the full variable domain is EAGVVQSPRYKIIEKKQPVAFWCNPISGHNTLYWYLQNLGQGPELLIRYENEEAVDDSQLPKDRFSAERLKGVDSTLKIQPAELGDSAVYLCASSLDGGYGYTFGSGTRLTVV.

The CDR3 DNA follows: TGTGCCAGCAGCTTTGGCGGGGCAGTAGATGAGCAGTTCTTC. Translating it yields CASSFGGAVDEQFF. This chain uses TRBV7-3 with TRBJ2-1, with D perhaps TRBD2 (6 bases). Trimming took off 3 bases at V and 8 bases at J, with 14 bases between the two ends. CDR1 SGHTA and CDR2 FQGTGA come from the germline V gene. The length of the CDR3 is 14 residues.

The chain is built from TRBV5-1 and TRBJ1-2; D not certain. The CDR3 contains 12 residues. Trimming removed 4 bases from V and 5 bases from J, with 9 bases in between. Germline V gene sequence: CDR1 SGHRS, CDR2 YFSETQ. The CDR3 reads CASSLETYGYTF. CDR3 DNA: TGCGCCAGCAGCCTGGAAACTTATGGCTACACCTTC.

The chain joins TRBV4-3 to TRBJ1-4, with 8 nucleotides matching TRBD1. Per the germline V gene, CDR1 is LGHNA and CDR2 is YSLEER. Trimming removed 2 bases from V and 7 bases from J; junction bases left unmatched: 6. This CDR3 contains 15 residues. Here the CDR3 DNA reads TGCGCCAGCAGCCAATACGGACAGGGTGGTGAAAAACTGTTTTTT. It specifies CASSQYGQGGEKLFF.

The gene calls are TRBV2 and TRBJ2-5; D possibly corresponds to TRBD1 (5 bases). Trimming shortened V by 3 bases and J by 4 bases, and 12 bases separated the two germline ends. CDR1 and CDR2 (germline): SNHLY, FYNNEI. CDR3 size: 14 residues. The chain's CDR3 is CASSDGRQGETQYF. DNA of the CDR3: TGTGCCAGCAGTGATGGTAGGCAGGGAGAGACCCAGTACTTC.

This sequence joins TRBV5-4 and TRBJ1-1; 8 positions match TRBD1. The CDR3 runs to 19 residues. V lost 0 bases to trimming and J lost 7 bases; unmatched junction nucleotides: 20. Germline loops: CDR1 SGHNT, CDR2 YYREEE (reference sequence). CDR3 DNA: TGTGCCAGCAGCTTGGCTGGGACAGGTCCGCGCCGGGGGACGTTTGAAGCTTTCTTT. Protein: CASSLAGTGPRRGTFEAFF.

The V call is TRBV6-5, the J call TRBJ2-3; D might be TRBD1 (6 bases). The CDR3 totals 14 residues. V was clipped by 5 bases and J by 0 bases, with 9 bases between them. The germline CDR1 and CDR2 sequences are MNHEY and SVGAGI. This CDR3 reads CASSKTGSTDTQYF. The CDR3 region has the DNA TGTGCCAGCAGTAAGACAGGTAGCACAGATACGCAGTATTTT.

The V gene is TRBV19, the J gene TRBJ1-2; D unclear. This CDR3 comprises 11 residues. CDR1 and CDR2 (germline): LNHDA, SQIVND (reference sequence). V lost 10 bases to trimming and J lost 7 bases, with 13 bases between them. CDR3 sequence reads: CATSVFSGYTF. CDR3 coding DNA: TGTGCCACGTCAGTTTTTTCTGGCTACACCTTC.

This rearrangement joins TRBV5-1 to TRBJ1-1; D is ambiguous. Germline V gene data show CDR1 as SGHRS and CDR2 as YFSETQ. V was trimmed by 3 bases and J by 10 bases, leaving 16 bases between them. This CDR3 contains 13 residues. The CDR3 DNA reads as TGCGCCAGCAGCTCCCCCACCCTAGCGGGAGCTTTCTTT. Its protein is CASSSPTLAGAFF.